This T cell receptor beta chain was sequenced in a study of regulatory T cells in long-lasting Graves disease. About the research overall: For a period under 3 months, newly diagnosed Graves' patients had taken antithyroid drugs. Broader study findings: Persistent Graves' patients showed a TCR diversity that was lower than that of newly diagnosed ones.

This clonotype has more than one count but fewer than ten. Its specificity is unknown. One end of the junction varies from germline; a read error may be responsible. The time point was: newly diagnosed GD, antithyroid drugs for less than 3 months. Construction of the TCR library relied on RNA isolated from PBMCs. From germline, CDR1 is MDHEN and CDR2 SYDVKM. The CDR3 spans 15 residues. Construction of the TCR beta libraries employed iRepertoire HTBI primers in conjunction with Arm-PCR of CDR3 regions. Via MiXCR, TCRdb re-called the multiplex PCR reads, giving one row per CDR3 protein. The sample yields 450,000 to 500,000 distinct CDR3 sequences, around 16% seen once. The same sample was also studied in work on T cells in Graves' hyperthyroidism and ophthalmopathy.

This clonotype originated in a man aged 35-49 years with Graves disease. The sequences come from peripheral blood mononuclear cells (PBMCs), collected at new diagnosis, from a patient treated with antithyroid drugs. This chain joins TRBV28 and TRBJ1-5, with D hard to call. CDR3 amino acids: CVSSLTYSGDQPQHF. DNA of the CDR3: TGTGTCAGCAGTTTAACCTACAGCGGAGATCAGCCCCAGCATTTT.